The present entry profiles one TCR beta chain with its context. Its target is not known. This could be a read error, since a much larger clone is one nucleotide away. The CDR3 runs 13 residues. Germline CDR1 is GTSNPN and CDR2 is SVGIG (reference sequence). The V end lost 5 bases, the J end lost 7 bases, and 15 bases lay between the germline ends. Methods described previously were used for bulk TCR libraries, and listed TCR primers were applied. MiXCR, applied by TCRdb to the PCR reads, yields one record per CDR3 protein. The table records nearly 650,000 distinct CDR3 sequences, roughly 27% of them present only once. The data were obtained in a study of molecular identifiers for immune sequencing clone quantification. Study findings and constraints: Whereas clones above 20 RNA copies held under 1% of naive-cell molecules, they held over 97% of effector molecules.

This sequence was found in a human donor in good health. Some libraries in this study had Jurkat cell RNA spiked in. The chain has TRBV30 and TRBJ2-1; a possible D gene is TRBD1 (6 bases). The sequencing input was naive CD8+ T cells from blood, with Jurkat cell RNA spiked in. Documented subset: FACS-sorted CD8+CD4-CCR7+CD45RA+ naive T cells. As DNA, the CDR3 is TGTGCCTGGTGGCAGACAGGAGGTAATGAGCAGTTCTTC. Its translation is CAWWQTGGNEQFF.